These 2 T cell receptor beta chains were all obtained from the same sample, sequenced in a study of Ad26.COV2.S vaccination and SARS-CoV-2 variants. The repertoire was sequenced with immunoSEQ multiplex PCR; TCRdb's copy has only in-frame clones and lacks some. In the table there are hundreds of thousands of clones, about 86% of which are singletons. Treatment denoted: over 15 received Ad26.COV2.S at low or high dose, single or two shots; roughly five received placebo; per-sample allocation not given. Sample collection was performed on day 63 after the first vaccine or placebo injection. Sequenced material: peripheral blood, taken in a trial of Ad26.COV2.S vaccine versus placebo. These receptors were obtained from a person aged 18 to 65 who received the Ad26.COV2.S COVID-19 vaccine or a placebo.

This clone appeared a single time. The gene calls are TRBV2 and TRBJ1-2; possibly TRBD1 for D (6 bases). The germline gives CDR1 SNHLY, CDR2 FYNNEI. The CDR3 totals 13 residues. Trimming pared 9 bases from V and 3 bases from J, leaving 14 bases between. CDR3 nucleotides: TGTGCCAGGGGGACGGGGGGCGACTATGGCTACACCTTC. It translates to CARGTGGDYGYTF.

This chain connects TRBV27 to TRBJ1-2, with 7 bases aligning to TRBD1. V shed 4 bases, J shed 5 bases, and the junction held 19 bases outside the gene matches. CDR1 MNHEY and CDR2 SMNVEV come from the germline V gene (reference sequence). The CDR3 sequence is 18 residues long. The CDR3, as DNA: TGTGCCAGCAGTTCCAACAAAGGGAAACGGGACAGCGTATATGGCTACACCTTC. Its protein is CASSSNKGKRDSVYGYTF.